This T cell receptor (beta chain) derives from a study of blood T cell repertoires in COVID-19. This clone was seen more than once but under ten times. Method: immunoSEQ multiplex PCR; TCRdb's copy keeps in-frame clones and lacks some. The sample carries 73,000 or so clones, about nine tenths recorded once. This TCR was recovered from a human donor with active COVID-19. The donor label of this sample is uncertain. The sample taken for sequencing was peripheral blood.

CDR3 loop: CASSSKKTDNEQFF. The CDR3 DNA reads TGTGCCAGCAGTTCCAAGAAAACAGACAATGAGCAGTTCTTC. This rearrangement joins TRBV27 to TRBJ2-1; D is undetermined. Germline V gives CDR1 MNHEY, CDR2 SMNVEV (reference sequence). The V and J ends lost 4 bases and 5 bases respectively, with 12 bases between them. The CDR3 covers 14 residues.